Listed here is a single T cell receptor beta chain. Antigen: not known. These data are taken from a study of T cell responses to AZD1222 COVID-19 vaccine. Measured with immunoSEQ multiplex PCR; TCRdb has only the in-frame clones, and not every one. The table includes about 97,000 clones, around 83% detected once. Findings and limits, study-wide: Vaccination with two AZD1222 doses was followed by a rise in Spike-specific TCR breadth and depth. Most donors were white British, females outnumbered males, and clonal diversity was possibly underestimated. Repertoires were obtained solely post-peak T cell response. Reports indicate that nearly half of spike-specific TCRs are directed at unmutated variant regions.

The receptor was isolated from an adult in good health. The sample was peripheral blood, taken on day 0 of AZD1222 vaccination.

Written as DNA, the CDR3 is TGTGCCAGTAGCAATCCAGGGGGCTTGGACACTGAAGCTTTCTTT. As protein: CASSNPGGLDTEAFF. The rearrangement links TRBV19 to TRBJ1-1, with TRBD1 matching over 8 bases. The CDR3 has 15 amino acids. The V and J ends lost 6 bases and 3 bases, in that order; junction bases with no gene match: 9. Looked up from germline, CDR1 is LNHDA and CDR2 is SQIVND (reference sequence).